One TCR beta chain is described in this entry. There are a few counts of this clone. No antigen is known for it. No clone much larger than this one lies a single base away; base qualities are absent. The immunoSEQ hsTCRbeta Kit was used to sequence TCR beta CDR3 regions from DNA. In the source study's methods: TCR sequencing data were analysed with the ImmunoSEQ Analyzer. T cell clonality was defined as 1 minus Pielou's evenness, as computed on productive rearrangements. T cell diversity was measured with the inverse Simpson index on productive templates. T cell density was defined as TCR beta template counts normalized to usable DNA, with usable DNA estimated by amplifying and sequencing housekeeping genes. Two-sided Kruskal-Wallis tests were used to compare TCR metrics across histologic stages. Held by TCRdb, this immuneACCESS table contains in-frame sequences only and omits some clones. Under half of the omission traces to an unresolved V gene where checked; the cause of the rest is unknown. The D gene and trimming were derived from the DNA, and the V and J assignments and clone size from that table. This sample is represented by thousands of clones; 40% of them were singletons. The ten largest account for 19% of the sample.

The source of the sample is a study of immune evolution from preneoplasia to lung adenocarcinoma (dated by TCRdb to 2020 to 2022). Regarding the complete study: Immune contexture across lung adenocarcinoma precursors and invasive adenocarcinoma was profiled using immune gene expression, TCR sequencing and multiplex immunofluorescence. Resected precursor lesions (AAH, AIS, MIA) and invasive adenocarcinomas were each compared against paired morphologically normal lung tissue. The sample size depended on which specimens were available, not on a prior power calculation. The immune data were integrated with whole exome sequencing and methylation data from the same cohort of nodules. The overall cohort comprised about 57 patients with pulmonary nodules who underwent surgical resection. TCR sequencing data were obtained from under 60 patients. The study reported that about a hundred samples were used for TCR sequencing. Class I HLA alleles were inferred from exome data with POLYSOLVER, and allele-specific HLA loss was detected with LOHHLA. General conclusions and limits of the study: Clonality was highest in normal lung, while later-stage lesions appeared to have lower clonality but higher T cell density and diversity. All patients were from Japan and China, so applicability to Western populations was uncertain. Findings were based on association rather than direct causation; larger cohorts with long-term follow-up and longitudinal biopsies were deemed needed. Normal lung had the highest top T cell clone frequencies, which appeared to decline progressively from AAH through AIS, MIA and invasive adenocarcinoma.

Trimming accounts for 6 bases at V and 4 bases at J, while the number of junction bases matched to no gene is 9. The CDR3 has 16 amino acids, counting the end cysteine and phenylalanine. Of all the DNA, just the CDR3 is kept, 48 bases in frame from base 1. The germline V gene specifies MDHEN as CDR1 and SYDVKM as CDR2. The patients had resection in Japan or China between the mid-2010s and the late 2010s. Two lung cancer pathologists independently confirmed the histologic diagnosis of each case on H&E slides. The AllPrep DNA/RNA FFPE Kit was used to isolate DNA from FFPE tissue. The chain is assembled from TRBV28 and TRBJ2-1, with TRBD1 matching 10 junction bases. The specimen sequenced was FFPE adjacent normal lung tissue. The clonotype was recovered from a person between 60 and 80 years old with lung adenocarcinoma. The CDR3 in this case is CASSRQGASGYNEQFF. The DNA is TGTGCCAGCAGCCGACAGGGGGCTTCTGGGTACAATGAGCAGTTCTTC.